These 27 T cell receptor beta chains came from one sample sequenced in a study of CD8 T cells in ankylosing spondylitis. TCRdb re-called the 5' RACE reads through MiXCR, storing one row per CDR3 protein. In the table there are about 150,000 distinct CDR3 sequences, 25% to 35% of which are singletons. Input material: synovial fluid, either unsorted or a sorted T cell fraction (not recorded which). The origin of the receptors is a male donor with ankylosing spondylitis.

This clonotype has ten or more counts. The chain is built from TRBV14 and TRBJ1-1; TRBD1 agrees at 7 bases. This CDR3 is built from 15 residues. Germline lookup yields CDR1 SGHDN and CDR2 FVKESK. The trim removed 4 bases at V and 1 base at J, leaving 6 bases unmatched. CDR3 nucleotide sequence: TGTGCCAGCAGCCTAACAGGGGCATGGAACACTGAAGCTTTCTTT. Protein sequence: CASSLTGAWNTEAFF. Together with reference TRBV14 and TRBJ1-1, the CDR3 gives the full variable domain: EAGVTQFPSHSVIEKGQTVTLRCDPISGHDNLYWYRRVMGKEIKFLLHFVKESKQDESGMPNNRFLAERTGGTYSTLKVQPAELEDSGVYFCASSLTGAWNTEAFFGQGTRLTVV.

The rearrangement uses TRBV16 and TRBJ1-6; tentatively, D is TRBD1 (6 bases). Germline V lookup: CDR1 KGHSY, CDR2 FQNENV. The CDR3 covers 17 residues. V lost 4 bases, J lost 2 bases, and 15 bases lay in between. The CDR3 is CASSPNLRGAYNSPLHF. The CDR3 nucleotides read TGTGCCAGCAGCCCGAATCTCAGGGGCGCCTATAATTCACCCCTCCACTTT.

This clonotype was seen repeatedly, ten times or more. The rearrangement uses TRBV5-1 and TRBJ2-2, with D uncertain. The CDR3 consists of 14 residues. Trimming pared 0 bases from V and 4 bases from J, leaving 7 bases between. Germline-derived CDR1 and CDR2 are SGHRS and YFSETQ. The DNA of the CDR3 is TGCGCCAGCAGCTTGGGGGTGTCCACCGGGGAGCTGTTTTTT. This encodes CASSLGVSTGELFF. Complete variable domain (other parts from reference TRBV5-1 and TRBJ2-2): KAGVTQTPRYLIKTRGQQVTLSCSPISGHRSVSWYQQTPGQGLQFLFEYFSETQRNKGNFPGRFSGRQFSNSRSEMNVSTLELGDSALYLCASSLGVSTGELFFGEGSRLTVL.

This chain connects TRBV11-2 to TRBJ2-1; 9 bases map to TRBD1. This CDR3 spans 14 amino acids. Per the germline V gene, CDR1 is SGHAT and CDR2 is FQNNGV. V lost 6 bases and J lost 7; bases outside the gene matches: 7. The CDR3 sequence is CASRRQGGNNEQFF. The CDR3, as DNA: TGTGCCAGCAGGAGACAGGGGGGTAATAATGAGCAGTTCTTC.

This clonotype turned up a few times. In nucleotides, the CDR3 is TGCAGTGCTGCCAGCGGGGCCGACACAGATACGCAGTATTTT. Its translation: CSAASGADTDTQYF. The chain links TRBV20-1 to TRBJ2-3; 7 nucleotides line up with TRBD2. Losses at the gene ends were 5 bases for V and 2 bases for J; bases not matched to a gene: 7. Per germline, CDR1 DFQATT and CDR2 SNEGSKA (reference sequence). This CDR3 is 14 amino acids long.

The chain combines TRBV28 with TRBJ1-5; no clear D. Germline CDR1 and CDR2: MDHEN and SYDVKM. V shed 3 bases and J shed 3 bases, with 15 bases lying between them. CDR3 size: 16 residues. The DNA for the CDR3 is TGTGCCAGCAGTTTCTCTGTTGCGGTGAACAATCAGCCCCAGCATTTT. Amino acids: CASSFSVAVNNQPQHF.

This clonotype was detected many times. This chain links TRBV12-3 or TRBV12-4 with TRBJ1-1, with D possibly being TRBD1 (5 bases). V was trimmed by 4 bases and J by 7 bases, leaving 13 bases between them. This CDR3 comprises 13 residues. Here the CDR3 reads CASSSGGRGEAFF. The DNA of the CDR3 is TGTGCCAGCAGTTCCGGGGGTAGGGGTGAAGCTTTCTTT.

This clonotype was seen more than once but under ten times. This chain joins TRBV6-5 and TRBJ1-1; D remains ambiguous. This CDR3 is built from 11 residues. Trimming removed 4 bases at V and 6 bases at J, with 6 bases between. Germline-derived CDR1 and CDR2 are MNHEY and SVGAGI. CDR3 bases: TGTGCCAGCAGTTCCGGGTCTGAAGCTTTCTTT. Translated, it gives CASSSGSEAFF.

This clonotype was seen more than once but under ten times. V is TRBV20-1 and J is TRBJ2-6; 12 nucleotides match TRBD1. Germline CDR1 and CDR2: DFQATT and SNEGSKA (reference sequence). The CDR3 runs 18 residues. Trimming at V came to 3 bases and at J to 4 bases, leaving 10 bases not matched to a gene. The CDR3: CSARAPGQGAGGANVLTF. Written as DNA, the CDR3 is TGCAGTGCTAGGGCCCCGGGACAGGGGGCGGGAGGGGCCAACGTCCTGACTTTC.

There are a few counts of this clonotype. The chain links TRBV2 to TRBJ1-5; D gene unclear. This CDR3 is 13 amino acids long. Trimming removed 6 bases at V and 5 bases at J, with 11 bases between. CDR1 SNHLY and CDR2 FYNNEI come from the germline V gene. The CDR3, as DNA: TGTGCCAGCAGGGTTTTAGGTGATCAGCCCCAGCATTTT. It specifies CASRVLGDQPQHF.

This clonotype has a count of ten or more. The V gene is TRBV6-2 or TRBV6-3, the J gene TRBJ1-6, with TRBD1 as a possible D gene (5 bases). Looked up from germline, CDR1 is MNHEY and CDR2 is SVGEGT. The CDR3 is made up of 14 amino acids. V dropped 4 bases and J dropped 9 bases, with 13 bases sitting between them. CDR3 amino acids: CASSSAGLSSPLHF. The CDR3 nucleotides read TGTGCCAGCAGTTCCGCGGGACTTTCTTCACCCCTCCACTTT.

This clonotype was found many times. The genes are TRBV7-2 and TRBJ2-7; D is perhaps TRBD1 (6 bases). Germline loops: CDR1 SGHTA, CDR2 FQGNSA. Trimming took off 2 bases at V and 5 bases at J, with 13 bases between the two ends. The CDR3 is 14 amino acids. In DNA form, the CDR3 reads TGTGCCAGCAGCTTATTCAGGGGTACGGACGAGCAGTACTTC. It yields the protein CASSLFRGTDEQYF. The whole variable domain, filled in from reference TRBV7-2 and TRBJ2-7, reads GAGVSQSPSNKVTEKGKDVELRCDPISGHTALYWYRQSLGQGLEFLIYFQGNSAPDKSGLPSDRFSAERTGGSVSTLTIQRTQQEDSAVYLCASSLFRGTDEQYFGPGTRLTVT.

The chain carries TRBV6-1 and TRBJ1-3, with D possibly being TRBD1 (6 bases). This CDR3 contains 15 residues. The germline V gene encodes CDR1 MNHNS and CDR2 SASEGT. Trimming took 2 bases from V and 4 from J, leaving 12 bases between them. The CDR3 protein is CASSENRVGGNTIYF. The CDR3 DNA follows: TGTGCCAGCAGTGAAAACAGGGTGGGAGGAAACACCATATATTTT.

This clonotype was detected ten times or more. The chain combines TRBV6-1 with TRBJ2-5; D is possibly TRBD1 (6 bases). The CDR3 consists of 15 residues. V gave up 5 bases and J gave up 5 bases, with 18 bases separating them. CDR1 MNHNS and CDR2 SASEGT come from the germline V gene. CDR3 sequence (DNA): TGTGCCAGCAGTCCCCGAAGACAGGCGGCGGAGACCCAGTACTTC. Protein: CASSPRRQAAETQYF.

This clonotype was counted many times. The CDR3 nucleotides read TGTGCCATCAGCGGGGGGACTAATGAAAAACTGTTTTTT. Residues: CAISGGTNEKLFF. The chain carries TRBV10-3 and TRBJ1-4, with D perhaps matching TRBD1 (5 bases). Germline CDR1 is ENHRY and CDR2 is SYGVKD. The CDR3 totals 13 residues. V lost 6 bases, J lost 2 bases, and 7 bases lay in between.

The genes are TRBV5-1 and TRBJ2-3, with 9 nucleotides matching TRBD1. The V segment lost 4 bases and the J segment 4 bases; nucleotides outside the gene matches: 4. The CDR3 is 14 residues long. CDR1 SGHRS and CDR2 YFSETQ come from the germline V gene. As DNA, the CDR3 is TGCGCCAGCAGCCGGACAGGGGTAGCAGATACGCAGTATTTT. Amino acid sequence: CASSRTGVADTQYF.

This clonotype was detected only a few times. The rearrangement uses TRBV7-3 and TRBJ2-1; 8 bases match TRBD1. The ends lost 1 base at V and 6 bases at J; junction bases unmatched: 8. The CDR3 consists of 16 residues. The germline V gene has CDR1 SGHTA and CDR2 FQGTGA. DNA for the CDR3: TGTGCCAGCAGCTTAAATCGCCAGGGGGCCATCAATGAGCAGTTCTTC. Encoded protein: CASSLNRQGAINEQFF.

This rearrangement joins TRBV12-3 or TRBV12-4 to TRBJ2-5, with unresolved D. V shed 7 bases and J shed 1 base, with 10 bases lying between them. This CDR3 comprises 13 residues. Written as DNA, the CDR3 is TGTGCCAGCACCCCGGGTCTCCAAGAGACCCAGTACTTC. The encoded protein is CASTPGLQETQYF.

The rearrangement links TRBV7-3 to TRBJ1-2; D is uncertain. The CDR3 extends over 14 amino acids. The V end lost 2 bases, the J end lost 2 bases, and 9 bases lay between the germline ends. Germline V gene data show CDR1 as SGHTA and CDR2 as FQGTGA. CDR3 loop: CASSLWGGNYGYTF. Written as DNA, the CDR3 is TGTGCCAGCAGCTTATGGGGAGGGAACTATGGCTACACCTTC.

As regards this clonotype: Germline and junction disagree at one end, which may indicate a read error. The chain recombines TRBV6-5 with TRBJ2-7, with 10 nucleotides matching TRBD1. There are 16 residues in the CDR3. Germline lookup yields CDR1 MNHEY and CDR2 SVGAGI. The CDR3: CASSHSLGQGSYEQYF. DNA for the CDR3: TGTGCCAGCAGTCACTCATTGGGACAGGGGTCTTACGAGCAGTACTTC.

The rearrangement uses TRBV6-1 and TRBJ1-5; D remains ambiguous. The V end lost 3 bases, the J end lost 7 bases, and 4 bases lay between the germline ends. The germline gives CDR1 MNHNS, CDR2 SASEGT. There are 11 residues in the CDR3. CDR3 nucleotide sequence: TGTGCCAGCAGTGATGCCCAGCCCCAGCATTTT. Residues: CASSDAQPQHF.

The genes are TRBV20-1 and TRBJ2-7; 10 bases line up with TRBD1. The germline V gene encodes CDR1 DFQATT and CDR2 SNEGSKA (reference sequence). V was clipped by 6 bases and J by 4 bases; unmatched bases: 12. The CDR3 is made up of 15 amino acids. The CDR3 sequence: CSANFPGQGRYEQYF. The CDR3 DNA reads as TGCAGTGCCAATTTTCCGGGACAGGGGAGATACGAGCAGTACTTC.

This clonotype occurred once. The V call is TRBV28, the J call TRBJ1-1, with D possibly TRBD1 on 6 matching bases. Between the trimmed V and J ends, which lost 6 bases and 1 base, there was a span of 12 bases. The CDR3 sequence is 14 residues long. Germline CDR1 and CDR2: MDHEN and SYDVKM. CDR3 bases: TGTGCCAGCAGATCCTCGGGACAGAACACTGAAGCTTTCTTT. Encoded protein: CASRSSGQNTEAFF. Combining the CDR3 with reference TRBV28 and TRBJ1-1 gives the whole variable domain DVKVTQSSRYLVKRTGEKVFLECVQDMDHENMFWYRQDPGLGLRLIYFSYDVKMKEKGDIPEGYSVSREKKERFSLILESASTNQTSMYLCASRSSGQNTEAFFGQGTRLTVV.

This rearrangement joins TRBV20-1 to TRBJ2-5; possible D gene TRBD2, 7 bases. V lost 0 bases to trimming and J lost 5 bases, with 16 bases between them. This CDR3 has 15 residues. CDR1 and CDR2 (germline): DFQATT, SNEGSKA (reference sequence). CDR3 protein: CSARDLGGRGETQYF. CDR3 nucleotides: TGCAGTGCTAGAGATCTTGGGGGGAGGGGGGAGACCCAGTACTTC.

This chain connects TRBV29-1 to TRBJ2-7; 10 bases fit TRBD2. The CDR3 spans 15 residues. V lost 4 bases and J lost 2; bases outside the gene matches: 8. CDR1 and CDR2 (germline): SQVTM, ANQGSEA. CDR3 residues: CSVVFSSGRTYEQYF. The CDR3 DNA sequence: TGCAGCGTTGTTTTCTCTAGCGGGAGAACCTACGAGCAGTACTTC.

This clonotype has ten or more counts. One end of the junction varies from germline; a read error may be responsible. The chain carries TRBV7-7 and TRBJ2-1; D unclear. There are 14 residues in the CDR3. CDR1 is SSHAT and CDR2 is FNYEAQ in the germline V gene (reference sequence). The CDR3 DNA follows: TGTGCTAGCAGCTTAGATGGCCGGCACAATGAGCAGTTCTTC. Its translation is CASSLDGRHNEQFF. The full variable domain, its missing parts supplied by reference TRBV7-7 and TRBJ2-1, is GAGVSQSPRYKVTKRGQDVTLRCDPISSHATLYWYQQALGQGPEFLTYFNYEAQPDKSGLPSDRFSAERPEGSISTLTIQRTEQRDSAMYRCASSLDGRHNEQFFGPGTRLTVL.

This clonotype has more than one count but fewer than ten. The J gene is TRBJ2-1, the V gene TRBV4-1, with a weak D call TRBD2 (6 bases). Looked up from germline, CDR1 is MGHRA and CDR2 is YSYEKL. Trimming took 0 bases from V and 7 from J, leaving 16 bases between them. This CDR3 has 16 residues. Here the CDR3 DNA reads TGCGCCAGCAGCCAAGATTGGGCGGGGAGGAGGAATGAGCAGTTCTTC. Translated: CASSQDWAGRRNEQFF.